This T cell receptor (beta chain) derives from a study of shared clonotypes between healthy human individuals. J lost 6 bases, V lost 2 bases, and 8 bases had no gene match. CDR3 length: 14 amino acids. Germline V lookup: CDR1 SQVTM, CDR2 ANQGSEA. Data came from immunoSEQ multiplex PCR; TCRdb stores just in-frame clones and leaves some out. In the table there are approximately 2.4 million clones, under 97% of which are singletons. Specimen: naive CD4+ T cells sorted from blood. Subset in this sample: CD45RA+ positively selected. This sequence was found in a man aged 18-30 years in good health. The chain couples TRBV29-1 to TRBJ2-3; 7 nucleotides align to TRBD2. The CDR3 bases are TGCAGCGTTGAAAGGTCTAGCGGTGTGGATACGCAGTATTTT. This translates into CSVERSSGVDTQYF.